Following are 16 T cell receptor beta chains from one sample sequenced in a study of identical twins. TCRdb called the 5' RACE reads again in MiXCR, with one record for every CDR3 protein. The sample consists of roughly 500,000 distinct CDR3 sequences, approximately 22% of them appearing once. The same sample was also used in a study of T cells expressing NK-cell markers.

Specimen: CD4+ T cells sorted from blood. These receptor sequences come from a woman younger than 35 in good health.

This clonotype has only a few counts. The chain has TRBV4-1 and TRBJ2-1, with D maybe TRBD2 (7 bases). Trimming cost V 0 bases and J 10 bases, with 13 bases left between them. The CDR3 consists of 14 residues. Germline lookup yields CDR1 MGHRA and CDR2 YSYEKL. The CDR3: CASSQEGGGTEQFF. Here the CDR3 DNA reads TGCGCCAGCAGCCAAGAGGGCGGGGGCACCGAGCAGTTCTTC.

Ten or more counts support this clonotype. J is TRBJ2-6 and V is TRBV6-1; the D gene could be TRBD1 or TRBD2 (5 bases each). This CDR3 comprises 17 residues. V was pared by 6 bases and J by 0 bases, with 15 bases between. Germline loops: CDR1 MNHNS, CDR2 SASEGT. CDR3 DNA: TGTGCCAGCAGCCAACGGGACGCCGCCTCTGGGGCCAACGTCCTGACTTTC. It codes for CASSQRDAASGANVLTF.

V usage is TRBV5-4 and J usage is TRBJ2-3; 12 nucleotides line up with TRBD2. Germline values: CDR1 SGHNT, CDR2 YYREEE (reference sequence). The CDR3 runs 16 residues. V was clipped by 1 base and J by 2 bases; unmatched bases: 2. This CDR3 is CASSLRTSGDTDTQYF. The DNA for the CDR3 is TGTGCCAGCAGCTTGAGGACTAGCGGGGACACAGATACGCAGTATTTT.

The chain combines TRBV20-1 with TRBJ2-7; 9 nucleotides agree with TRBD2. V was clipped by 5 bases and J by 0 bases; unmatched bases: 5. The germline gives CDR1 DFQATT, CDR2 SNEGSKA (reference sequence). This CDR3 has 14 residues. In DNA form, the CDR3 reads TGCAGTGCTCGTAGCGGGGGTAGCTCCTACGAGCAGTACTTC. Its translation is CSARSGGSSYEQYF.

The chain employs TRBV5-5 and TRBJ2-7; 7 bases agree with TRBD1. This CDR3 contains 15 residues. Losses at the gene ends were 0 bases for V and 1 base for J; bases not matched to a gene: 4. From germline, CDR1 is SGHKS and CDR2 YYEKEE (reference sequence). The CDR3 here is CASSLVGGLSYEQYF. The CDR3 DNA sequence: TGTGCCAGCAGCTTGGTAGGGGGCCTTTCCTACGAGCAGTACTTC.

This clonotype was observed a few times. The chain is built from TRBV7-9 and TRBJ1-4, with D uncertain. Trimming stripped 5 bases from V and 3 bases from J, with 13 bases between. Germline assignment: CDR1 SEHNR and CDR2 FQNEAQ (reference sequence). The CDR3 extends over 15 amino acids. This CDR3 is CASSARHEANEKLFF. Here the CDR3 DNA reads TGTGCCAGCAGCGCCAGACATGAGGCTAATGAAAAACTGTTTTTT.

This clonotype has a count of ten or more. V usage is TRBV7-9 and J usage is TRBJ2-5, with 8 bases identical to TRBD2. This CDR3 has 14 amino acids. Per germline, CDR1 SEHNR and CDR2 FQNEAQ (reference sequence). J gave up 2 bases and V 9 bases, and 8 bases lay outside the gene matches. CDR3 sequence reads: CASNSGGLQETQYF. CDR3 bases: TGTGCCAGTAACTCGGGAGGGCTGCAAGAGACCCAGTACTTC. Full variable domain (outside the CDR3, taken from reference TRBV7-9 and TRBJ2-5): DTGVSQNPRHKITKRGQNVTFRCDPISEHNRLYWYRQTLGQGPEFLTYFQNEAQLEKSRLLSDRFSAERPKGSFSTLEIQRTEQGDSAMYLCASNSGGLQETQYFGPGTRLLVL.

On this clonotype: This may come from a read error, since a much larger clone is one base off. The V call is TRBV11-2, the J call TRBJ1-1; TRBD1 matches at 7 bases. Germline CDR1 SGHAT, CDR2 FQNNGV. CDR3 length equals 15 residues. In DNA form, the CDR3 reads TGTGCCAGCAGCTTAAAGGGACAGATGAACTCTGAAGCTTTCTTT. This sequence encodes CASSLKGQMNSEAFF.

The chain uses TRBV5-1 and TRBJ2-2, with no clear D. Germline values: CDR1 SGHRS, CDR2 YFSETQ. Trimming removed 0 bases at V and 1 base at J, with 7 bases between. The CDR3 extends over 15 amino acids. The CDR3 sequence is CASSLDHMNTGELFF. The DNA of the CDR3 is TGCGCCAGCAGCTTGGATCATATGAACACCGGGGAGCTGTTTTTT.

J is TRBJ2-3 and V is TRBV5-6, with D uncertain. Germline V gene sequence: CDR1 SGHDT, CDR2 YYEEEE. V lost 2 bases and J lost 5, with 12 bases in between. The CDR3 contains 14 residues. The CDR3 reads CASSLGPLEDTQYF. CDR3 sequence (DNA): TGTGCCAGCAGCTTAGGCCCCCTGGAAGATACGCAGTATTTT.

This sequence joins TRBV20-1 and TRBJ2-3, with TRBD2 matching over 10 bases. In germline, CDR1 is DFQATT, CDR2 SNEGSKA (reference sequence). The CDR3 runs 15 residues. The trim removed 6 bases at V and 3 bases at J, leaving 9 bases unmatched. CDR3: CSAGPPAGGTDTQYF. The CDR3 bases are TGCAGTGCAGGCCCCCCAGCGGGAGGGACAGATACGCAGTATTTT.

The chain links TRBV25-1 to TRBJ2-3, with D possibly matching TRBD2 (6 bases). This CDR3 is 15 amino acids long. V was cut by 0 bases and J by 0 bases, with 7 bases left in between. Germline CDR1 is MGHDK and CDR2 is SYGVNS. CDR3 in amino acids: CASSEYRGSTDTQYF. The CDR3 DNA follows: TGTGCCAGCAGTGAATACCGGGGGAGCACAGATACGCAGTATTTT.

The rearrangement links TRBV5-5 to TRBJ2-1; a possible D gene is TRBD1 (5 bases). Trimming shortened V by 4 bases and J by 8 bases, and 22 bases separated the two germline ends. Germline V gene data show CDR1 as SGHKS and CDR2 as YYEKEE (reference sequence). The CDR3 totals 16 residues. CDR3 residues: CASSPSGWGSTDEQFF. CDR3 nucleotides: TGTGCCAGCAGCCCGTCCGGGTGGGGCTCGACCGATGAGCAGTTCTTC. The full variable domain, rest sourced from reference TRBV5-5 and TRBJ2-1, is DAGVTQSPTHLIKTRGQQVTLRCSPISGHKSVSWYQQVLGQGPQFIFQYYEKEERGRGNFPDRFSARQFPNYSSELNVNALLLGDSALYLCASSPSGWGSTDEQFFGPGTRLTVL.

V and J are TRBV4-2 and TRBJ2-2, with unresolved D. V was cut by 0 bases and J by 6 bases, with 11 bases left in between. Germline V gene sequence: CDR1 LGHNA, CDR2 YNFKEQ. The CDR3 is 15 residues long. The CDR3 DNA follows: TGTGCCAGCAGCCAAGATAGGGCCCCCTCCGGGGAGCTGTTTTTT. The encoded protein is CASSQDRAPSGELFF.

CDR3 nucleotides: TGTGCCAGCAGGGTCCGGGGTACGCAGTATTTT. This sequence encodes CASRVRGTQYF. V gene TRBV12-3 or TRBV12-4 combines with J gene TRBJ2-3; tentative D call: TRBD2 (5 bases). This CDR3 region has 11 residues. The V and J ends lost 6 bases and 8 bases respectively, with 9 bases between them.

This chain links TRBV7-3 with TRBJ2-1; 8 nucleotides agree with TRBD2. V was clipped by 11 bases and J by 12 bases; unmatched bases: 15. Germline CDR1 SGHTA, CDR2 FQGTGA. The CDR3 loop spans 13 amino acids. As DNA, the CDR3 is TGTGCCCTCAGCTTAAGTACTGCGGGAGGGCAGTTCTTC. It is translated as CALSLSTAGGQFF.